This is a list of T cell receptor beta chains from one sample in a study of Tregs in tolerant kidney transplant recipients. Assay used: immunoSEQ multiplex PCR; TCRdb lists only in-frame clones, some missing. The sample holds some 66,000 clones, more than 90% seen once. The sequencing used CD8+ T cells from blood, collected before the transplant. The receptors were sampled from a human donor who received a combined kidney and bone marrow transplant. The conserved cysteine and the conserved F or W are not part of the CDR3 here.

V gene	J gene	CDR3 protein
TRBV5-1	TRBJ2-1	ASSLPTSGYNEQF
TRBV4-1	TRBJ2-2	ASSQTATGELF
TRBV6-6	TRBJ2-7	ASSYSSATAYEQY
TRBV4-2	TRBJ2-7	ASSQEGWTGSYEQY
TRBV4-1	TRBJ2-1	ASSRGTIYEQF
TRBV7-3	TRBJ2-3	ASSPRTSGRDRDTQY
TRBV14	TRBJ2-5	ASSQDVRGETQY
TRBV27	TRBJ2-5	ASSISTLNKETQY
TRBV7-6	TRBJ1-4	ASSSGGGPGEKLF
TRBV6-1	TRBJ1-3	ASSEVPDRVTRKISGNTIY
TRBV9	TRBJ2-2	ASSVDSRAGMAGELF
TRBV27	TRBJ2-7	ASSLLGGDAHSYEQY
TRBV7-9	TRBJ1-4	ASSTRDSSEKLF
TRBV2	TRBJ2-2	ASSDPHSDTGELF
TRBV19	TRBJ2-3	ASTRGTDSSTDTQY
TRBV10-3	TRBJ2-7	AISDGTGVHYEQY
TRBV7-8	TRBJ2-2	ASSLFPSVYSNTGELF
TRBV27	TRBJ2-5	ASSRTGRVQETQY
TRBV5-1	TRBJ1-2	ASSLGWGRGYGYT
TRBV7-9	TRBJ2-5	ASSPAGSQETQY
TRBV19	TRBJ1-2	ASSMGGTWGYT
TRBV2	TRBJ1-2	ASREGGHYGYT
TRBV6-4	TRBJ2-1	ASSVGGAGNNEQF
TRBV7-2	TRBJ1-1	ASQGYEAF
TRBV30	TRBJ2-1	AWSFGDNEQF
TRBV5-6	TRBJ1-5	ASSVAGVVGNQPQH
TRBV9	TRBJ2-7	ASSVGVDRGYEQY
TRBV19	TRBJ1-5	ASTPWENSNQPQH
TRBV30	TRBJ1-2	AWSTLDTSYGYT
TRBV7-6	TRBJ2-7	ASSLLESSGAAYEQY
TRBV5-4	TRBJ2-5	ASNPGTGITQETQY
TRBV30	TRBJ1-2	AWSGQRDGYT
TRBV4-1	TRBJ1-3	ASSSTVNSGNTIY
TRBV4-1	TRBJ1-5	ASSQVAGVLEGMGQPQH
TRBV10-2	TRBJ2-1	ASKETLALEQF
TRBV27	TRBJ2-2	ASRDLAGAVGELF
TRBV4-3	TRBJ2-2	ASSQEAGTTNTGELF
TRBV14	TRBJ2-6	ASSQEPGLGANVLT
TRBV9	TRBJ1-2	ASSGTGGNYGYT
TRBV9	TRBJ2-7	ASSPTSGTSYEQY
TRBV4-1	TRBJ2-1	ASSLLAGDYNEQF
TRBV25-1	TRBJ2-3	ASSEGQGPTDTQY
TRBV9	TRBJ2-3	ASSVPSSGPPGDTQY
TRBV27	TRBJ2-1	ASSLGASSYNEQF
TRBV4-1	TRBJ2-7	ASSQGSLGESEQY
TRBV2	TRBJ2-5	ASSEGRGQETQY
TRBV27	TRBJ2-3	ASSLSGGGAFTDTQY
TRBV4-3	TRBJ2-1	ASSQTSGANNEQF
TRBV7-9	TRBJ2-1	ASSSSTGYNEQF